Below, 26 T cell receptor beta chains from the same sample are listed, as sequenced in a study of blood T cells in healthy people across ages. Combining a sample-barcoded 5' primer with a J-beta primer mix, a second PCR ran for roughly 7 to 11 cycles. TCRdb ran MiXCR on the 5' RACE reads and lists one entry per CDR3 protein. The repertoire holds about 1.8 million distinct CDR3 sequences, with less than 50% as singletons. The sample consisted of blood. The receptor source for this set is a woman aged 40 to 50 in good health.

The V call is TRBV10-3, the J call TRBJ2-5; D might be TRBD1 (5 bases). With 6 bases removed from V and 1 base from J, the gap between germline ends came to 12 bases. The germline V gene has CDR1 ENHRY and CDR2 SYGVKD. CDR3 size: 14 residues. As DNA, the CDR3 is TGTGCCATCAGACCCGACAGATCCCAAGAGACCCAGTACTTC. Its translation: CAIRPDRSQETQYF.

The gene calls are TRBV4-1 and TRBJ2-4; the D gene is possibly TRBD1 (6 bases). CDR1 is MGHRA, CDR2 YSYEKL, per germline. Trimming took 3 bases from V and 2 from J, leaving 14 bases between them. The CDR3 covers 16 residues. CDR3 nucleotides: TGCGCCAGCAGCCATCCCGCAGGGGTTACCAAAAACATTCAGTACTTC. It codes for CASSHPAGVTKNIQYF.

The chain couples TRBV12-3 or TRBV12-4 to TRBJ1-5, with D unresolved. The CDR3 is 15 amino acids. Trimming left V 6 bases short and J 0 bases short, with 12 bases between. The CDR3 region is CASSQSANSNQPQHF. Here the CDR3 DNA reads TGTGCCAGCAGCCAATCAGCAAATAGCAATCAGCCCCAGCATTTT.

As regards this clonotype: One end of the junction varies from germline; a read error may be responsible. V is TRBV7-7 and J is TRBJ2-3; 8 bases map to TRBD2. This CDR3 is built from 16 residues. Germline V lookup: CDR1 SSHAT, CDR2 FNYEAQ (reference sequence). Here the CDR3 reads CASSPVGGENTDTQYF. The CDR3 DNA is TGTGCTAGCAGCCCCGTCGGGGGGGAAAACACAGATACGCAGTATTTT.

Notes on this clonotype: One end of the junction fails to match germline, which may point to a read error. This chain connects TRBV20-1 to TRBJ1-2; the D is unclear. The length of the CDR3 is 11 residues. Germline V gene lookup returns CDR1 DFQATT and CDR2 SNEGSKA (reference sequence). CDR3 nucleotides: TGTAGTGCTCGATACGGGGATGGCTACACCTTC. Protein product: CSARYGDGYTF.

This chain uses TRBV3-1 with TRBJ1-2, with D perhaps TRBD1 (5 bases). CDR1 and CDR2 from the germline V gene are LGHDT and YNNKEL (reference sequence). There are 15 residues in the CDR3. V shed 0 bases and J shed 4 bases, with 12 bases lying between them. The CDR3 here is CASSQDDRALYGYTF. As DNA, the CDR3 is TGTGCCAGCAGCCAAGATGACAGAGCTCTCTATGGCTACACCTTC.

This sequence joins TRBV2 and TRBJ1-2, with D maybe TRBD1 (6 bases). Trimming stripped 0 bases from V and 8 bases from J, with 13 bases between. The CDR3 covers 14 residues. CDR1 SNHLY and CDR2 FYNNEI come from the germline V gene. The CDR3 spells CASSEAMGGYGYTF. CDR3 nucleotides: TGTGCCAGCAGTGAAGCCATGGGGGGCTACGGCTACACCTTC.

A few counts support this clonotype. The chain links TRBV12-3 or TRBV12-4 to TRBJ1-2, with TRBD1 as a possible D gene (6 bases). This CDR3 has 12 residues. Trimming took 7 bases from V and 8 from J, leaving 14 bases between them. The CDR3, as DNA: TGTGCCAGCACCTACAGGGTCGGGGGCTACACCTTC. This gives the protein CASTYRVGGYTF.

V and J are TRBV5-4 and TRBJ1-6; D remains unclear. V was clipped by 0 bases and J by 7 bases, with 14 bases between them. Looked up from germline, CDR1 is SGHNT and CDR2 is YYREEE (reference sequence). The CDR3 extends over 16 amino acids. The CDR3 sequence is CASSLEQRLSNSPLHF. The DNA of the CDR3 is TGTGCCAGCAGCTTGGAACAGCGCCTAAGCAATTCACCCCTCCACTTT.

V gene TRBV20-1 combines with J gene TRBJ1-6, with 10 nucleotides matching TRBD1. This CDR3 is 16 amino acids long. The J segment lost 5 bases and the V segment lost 5 bases, leaving 9 bases of the junction unmatched. Looked up from germline, CDR1 is DFQATT and CDR2 is SNEGSKA (reference sequence). The CDR3 is CSADRDRGAHNSPLHF. In DNA form, the CDR3 reads TGCAGTGCTGACCGGGACAGGGGTGCCCATAATTCACCCCTCCACTTT.

The V call is TRBV6-5, the J call TRBJ2-5; D unresolved. Matching the DNA end better, TRBJ2-7 makes the J call doubtful. This CDR3 has 14 amino acids. CDR1 and CDR2 (germline): MNHEY, SVGAGI. The CDR3 here is CASRPQVSLDEQYF. CDR3 DNA sequence: TGTGCCAGCAGACCCCAAGTCTCCCTCGACGAGCAGTACTTC.

At least ten counts were recorded for this clonotype. The rearrangement joins TRBV4-3 to TRBJ2-7, with D possibly matching TRBD1 (6 bases). The V end was cut by 0 bases, the J end by 5 bases, with 11 bases between. CDR1 LGHNA and CDR2 YSLEER come from the germline V gene. There are 14 residues in the CDR3. The CDR3 DNA follows: TGCGCCAGCAGCCAAGAGGTAGACAGGAACGAGCAGTACTTC. It encodes CASSQEVDRNEQYF.

The chain carries TRBV13 and TRBJ2-1; tentatively, D is TRBD2 (6 bases). The J call may be incorrect, as the DNA end agrees better with TRBJ2-7. CDR3 length equals 13 residues. Germline lookup yields CDR1 PRHDT and CDR2 FYEKMQ (reference sequence). The CDR3 sequence is CASNPLAYNEQYF. CDR3 bases: TGTGCCAGCAACCCACTAGCCTACAATGAGCAGTACTTC.

This clonotype was seen a handful of times. The junction and the germline gene differ at one end; a read error may be behind it. The chain is built from TRBV5-1 and TRBJ2-1, with 9 bases identical to TRBD1. CDR1 SGHRS and CDR2 YFSETQ come from the germline V gene. This CDR3 is built from 15 residues. As DNA, the CDR3 is TGTGCCAGCAGCTCGGGACAGGGAAATTACAATGAGCAGTTCTTC. Translated: CASSSGQGNYNEQFF.

This clonotype has more than one count but fewer than ten. CDR3 nucleotide sequence: TGTGCCAGCAGCCAAGGGGTGTTCTATGGCTACACCTTC. Protein: CASSQGVFYGYTF. The J gene is TRBJ1-2, the V gene TRBV4-2; D unresolved. This CDR3 is built from 13 residues. Per the germline V gene, CDR1 is LGHNA and CDR2 is YNFKEQ. Trimming cost V 1 base and J 4 bases, with 7 bases left between them.

This chain joins TRBV27 and TRBJ1-6, with 7 bases identical to TRBD1. Germline trimming cut 7 bases from V and 7 bases from J; bases unmatched to any gene: 10. CDR1 is MNHEY, CDR2 SMNVEV, per germline (reference sequence). CDR3 length: 15 amino acids. The CDR3 DNA follows: TGTGCCAGCACCGGAGGACAGGCGCCGAATTCACCCCTCCACTTT. It translates to CASTGGQAPNSPLHF.

This chain links TRBV7-2 with TRBJ1-2; tentative D call: TRBD1 (6 bases). The CDR3 spans 14 residues. CDR1 and CDR2 from the germline V gene are SGHTA and FQGNSA. V lost 1 base and J 8 bases, leaving 14 bases between the germline ends. For the CDR3, the DNA is TGTGCCAGCAGCTTAGATCGACAGGTCGGCGGCTACACCTTC. Translated: CASSLDRQVGGYTF.

This clonotype has just a few counts. V gene TRBV14 combines with J gene TRBJ2-7; D is possibly TRBD1 (6 bases). CDR3 length equals 15 residues. Trimming left V 1 base short and J 2 bases short, with 12 bases between. Germline V lookup: CDR1 SGHDN, CDR2 FVKESK. The CDR3 loop reads CASSQVAGVTYEQYF. In nucleotides, the CDR3 is TGTGCCAGCAGCCAAGTAGCAGGGGTAACCTACGAGCAGTACTTC.

This clonotype appeared a single time. The V call is TRBV7-6, the J call TRBJ1-1; D unclear. Trimming took 2 bases from V and 1 from J, leaving 11 bases between them. The CDR3 consists of 15 residues. Germline V gene data show CDR1 as SGHVS and CDR2 as FNYEAQ. CDR3 coding DNA: TGTGCCAGCAGCTTACTTCCAGGCTGGAACACTGAAGCTTTCTTT. Translated, it gives CASSLLPGWNTEAFF.

This chain joins TRBV10-3 and TRBJ2-3; either TRBD1 or TRBD2 may supply D (6 bases each). The V end was cut by 3 bases, the J end by 5 bases, with 15 bases between. CDR1 is ENHRY and CDR2 is SYGVKD in the germline V gene. The CDR3 totals 15 residues. The CDR3, as DNA: TGTGCCATCAGTGATTACGGGGGCATTGAAGATACGCAGTATTTT. Its protein product is CAISDYGGIEDTQYF.

A few counts support this clonotype. The J gene is TRBJ2-7, the V gene TRBV18, with 7 bases aligning to TRBD1. Trimming cost V 3 bases and J 6 bases; bases outside gene matches: 11. Germline CDR1 reads KGHSH; CDR2 reads LQKENI. This CDR3 is built from 15 residues. DNA of the CDR3: TGTGCCAGCTCACCGAACAGGGGAGTTGGGCTCGAGCAGTACTTC. Residues: CASSPNRGVGLEQYF.

This clonotype was detected only once. At one of its ends the junction is not consistent with the germline gene, which may arise from a read error. The chain joins TRBV9 to TRBJ2-3; weak D call: TRBD2 (7 bases). From germline, CDR1 is SGDLS and CDR2 YYNGEE. CDR3 size: 16 residues. The CDR3 sequence: CASSGGGGWSTDPQYF. The CDR3 nucleotides read TGTGCCAGCAGCGGGGGAGGGGGGTGGTCTACAGATCCGCAGTATTTT. The entire variable domain, with the rest obtained from reference TRBV9 and TRBJ2-3, is as follows: DSGVTQTPKHLITATGQRVTLRCSPRSGDLSVYWYQQSLDQGLQFLIQYYNGEERAKGNILERFSAQQFPDLHSELNLSSLELGDSALYFCASSGGGGWSTDPQYFGPGTRLTVL.

The J gene is TRBJ2-1, the V gene TRBV4-2; D possibly uses TRBD1 or TRBD2 (5 bases each). The DNA end favors TRBJ2-7, so the J call may be wrong. Germline CDR1 LGHNA, CDR2 YNFKEQ. The CDR3 sequence is 16 residues long. CDR3 in amino acids: CASSSRVGGTYNEQYF. The CDR3 DNA sequence: TGTGCCAGCAGCAGCAGGGTAGGAGGAACTTACAATGAGCAGTACTTC.

CDR3: CSARWDKGSYNEQFF. The CDR3 DNA is TGCAGTGCTAGGTGGGACAAGGGGTCCTACAATGAGCAGTTCTTC. The gene calls are TRBV20-1 and TRBJ2-1; maybe TRBD1 (6 bases). The V gene lost 3 bases and the J gene lost 1 base, with 13 bases spanning the gap. The length of the CDR3 is 15 residues. The germline CDR1 and CDR2 sequences are DFQATT and SNEGSKA (reference sequence).

CDR3 DNA: TGTGCCAGCAGCTTACGGGCGGACAGGGGGATCTCCTACGAGCAGTACTTC. It specifies CASSLRADRGISYEQYF. The chain has TRBV7-8 and TRBJ2-7; 10 bases align to TRBD1. Germline V CDR1 and CDR2: SGHVS, FQNEAQ. This CDR3 is built from 17 residues. V trimming: 2 bases; J trimming: 0 bases; junction bases outside the gene matches: 7.

This clonotype has just a few counts. The genes are TRBV2 and TRBJ2-5, with unresolved D. The CDR3 sequence is 14 residues long. With 3 bases removed from V and 2 bases from J, the gap between germline ends came to 10 bases. Germline lookup yields CDR1 SNHLY and CDR2 FYNNEI. The CDR3 DNA reads TGTGCCAGCAGTGACGAGGCAGTGCAAGAGACCCAGTACTTC. It is translated as CASSDEAVQETQYF.